These T cell receptor beta chains were read from a single sample in a study of T cells in Graves' hyperthyroidism and ophthalmopathy. MiXCR, run by TCRdb on the multiplex PCR reads, gives a single entry per CDR3 protein. The sample includes approximately 610,000 distinct CDR3 sequences, roughly 14% of them seen just once. The material sequenced was blood. The receptor set was obtained from a woman aged 40 to 55 with Graves' ophthalmopathy. Both conserved end residues are part of each CDR3. A D gene is named only where the DNA matches it firmly. Clone size is given for some rows only: seen once, a few or many times, or a class if the clone is expanded.

clone size: many
CDR3 length: 12
J gene: TRBJ1-2
D gene: -
V gene: TRBV20-1
CDR3 DNA: TGCAGTGCTAGAGATGCGGAGCGGGGCTACACCTTC
CDR3 protein: CSARDAERGYTF

clone size: few
CDR3 length: 15
J gene: TRBJ2-5
D gene: -
V gene: TRBV18
CDR3 DNA: TGTGCCAGCTCACGCACCCGGGACTCTCAAGAGACCCAGTACTTC
CDR3 protein: CASSRTRDSQETQYF

clone size: -
CDR3 length: 13
J gene: TRBJ2-7
D gene: TRBD2
V gene: TRBV10-3
CDR3 DNA: TGTGCCATCAGTGAGTCGACTAGCGGGAGTAGGTACTTC
CDR3 protein: CAISESTSGSRYF

clone size: many
CDR3 length: 15
J gene: TRBJ2-5
D gene: -
V gene: TRBV6-2/TRBV6-3
CDR3 DNA: TGTGCCAGCAGTTACTCCTTCCAGGTGTGGGAGACCCAGTACTTC
CDR3 protein: CASSYSFQVWETQYF

clone size: many
CDR3 length: 16
J gene: TRBJ2-7
D gene: TRBD2
V gene: TRBV6-5
CDR3 DNA: TGTGCCAGCAGTTACCCTCTAGCGGGAGGGGGCTACGAGCAGTACTTC
CDR3 protein: CASSYPLAGGGYEQYF

clone size: -
CDR3 length: 12
J gene: TRBJ2-5
D gene: -
V gene: TRBV6-5
CDR3 DNA: TGTGCCAGCAGTTATTCCGACGGGACCCAGTACTTC
CDR3 protein: CASSYSDGTQYF

clone size: -
CDR3 length: 16
J gene: TRBJ2-3
D gene: TRBD2
V gene: TRBV6-1
CDR3 DNA: TGTGCCAGCAGTCGCGCGGGAGGGCGCGGCACAGATACGCAGTATTTT
CDR3 protein: CASSRAGGRGTDTQYF

clone size: many
CDR3 length: 16
J gene: TRBJ2-5
D gene: TRBD1
V gene: TRBV28
CDR3 DNA: TGTGCCAGCAGTTTACGCCCGGGACAGGGAAAAGAGACCCAGTACTTC
CDR3 protein: CASSLRPGQGKETQYF

clone size: many
CDR3 length: 16
J gene: TRBJ1-2
D gene: -
V gene: TRBV28
CDR3 DNA: TGTGCCAGCAGTTTGGTCGGGGAGGGTGCCCGCTATGGCTACACCTTC
CDR3 protein: CASSLVGEGARYGYTF

clone size: -
CDR3 length: 16
J gene: TRBJ2-5
D gene: TRBD2
V gene: TRBV3-1
CDR3 DNA: TGTGCCAGCAGCCAAGCCGGAGCGGGAGGGTGGGAGACCCAGTACTTC
CDR3 protein: CASSQAGAGGWETQYF

clone size: -
CDR3 length: 16
J gene: TRBJ2-7
D gene: TRBD1
V gene: TRBV28
CDR3 DNA: TGTGCCAGCAGTTCCTCCGGGACAGTCCTTATCTACGAGCAGTACTTC
CDR3 protein: CASSSSGTVLIYEQYF

clone size: many
CDR3 length: 15
J gene: TRBJ2-7
D gene: -
V gene: TRBV6-2/TRBV6-3
CDR3 DNA: TGTGCCAGCAGTTACGTGGACAGAAATCGCTACGAGCAGTACTTC
CDR3 protein: CASSYVDRNRYEQYF

clone size: -
CDR3 length: 16
J gene: TRBJ1-1
D gene: TRBD1
V gene: TRBV18
CDR3 DNA: TGTGCCAGCTCACCGGACAGGGTAGATCTAGGCACTGAAGCTTTCTTT
CDR3 protein: CASSPDRVDLGTEAFF

clone size: -
CDR3 length: 14
J gene: TRBJ1-2
D gene: -
V gene: TRBV20-1
CDR3 DNA: TGCAGTGCTAGGGAGATATCATCCCTCCGGGGCTACACCTTC
CDR3 protein: CSAREISSLRGYTF

clone size: -
CDR3 length: 16
J gene: TRBJ2-7
D gene: TRBD2
V gene: TRBV11-1
CDR3 DNA: TGTGCCAGCAGCTCCACTAGCGGGGGTTCATTGGACGAGCAGTACTTC
CDR3 protein: CASSSTSGGSLDEQYF

clone size: many
CDR3 length: 16
J gene: TRBJ1-5
D gene: -
V gene: TRBV6-2/TRBV6-3
CDR3 DNA: TGTGCCAGCAGTTACGCCAGTTCATATAGCAATCAGCCCCAGCATTTT
CDR3 protein: CASSYASSYSNQPQHF